The 17 T cell receptor beta chains presented below share a single source sample, sequenced in a study of tumor T cells in aggressive B-cell lymphoma. Sequencing was performed with immunoSEQ multiplex PCR; in TCRdb, only in-frame clones are kept and a portion is missing. The data show 2,500 to 3,500 clones, approximately 87% seen once. Sequencing was carried out using tumor tissue. The receptors shown here come from an adult with diffuse large B cell lymphoma.

Details on this clone: The junction and the germline gene differ at one end; a read error may be behind it. Other DNA sequences in this sample translate to the same CDR3. The chain links TRBV25-1 to TRBJ2-3; a weak D match, TRBD1 (5 bases). The CDR3 has 17 residues. Germline-derived CDR1 and CDR2 are MGHDK and SYGVNS. Here the CDR3 reads CASSEYGAQDRTDTQYF. The CDR3 region has the DNA TGTGCCAGCAGTGAATATGGGGCCCAAGATCGCACAGATACGCAGTATTTC.

V usage is TRBV15 and J usage is TRBJ2-2; 14 bases align to TRBD2. V trimming: 5 bases; J trimming: 6 bases; junction bases outside the gene matches: 5. From germline, CDR1 is LNHNV and CDR2 YYDKDF (reference sequence). The CDR3 spans 16 residues. The CDR3 nucleotides are TGTGCCACCAGCCGCAAGGGACTAGCGGGGGCCGGGGAGCTGTTTTTT. It yields the protein CATSRKGLAGAGELFF.

V is TRBV9 and J is TRBJ2-3; TRBD2 agrees at 8 bases. CDR1 SGDLS and CDR2 YYNGEE come from the germline V gene. V was clipped by 4 bases and J by 3 bases; unmatched bases: 13. This CDR3 spans 17 amino acids. Here the CDR3 DNA reads TGTGCCAGCAGCAACCGACTTAGCGGGGCTGGGACAGATACGCAGTATTTT. Translating gives CASSNRLSGAGTDTQYF.

This chain joins TRBV6-5 and TRBJ1-1, with D maybe TRBD1 (5 bases). V was trimmed by 2 bases and J by 3 bases, leaving 10 bases between them. The CDR3 contains 14 residues. The germline V gene has CDR1 MNHEY and CDR2 SVGAGI. CDR3 bases: TGTGCCAGCAGTTACGTGACACAGGACACTGAAGCTTTCTTT. Its protein product is CASSYVTQDTEAFF.

The rearrangement joins TRBV7-9 to TRBJ1-4; D call uncertain. Trimming left V 5 bases short and J 8 bases short, with 12 bases between. Germline loops: CDR1 SEHNR, CDR2 FQNEAQ (reference sequence). The CDR3 is 13 amino acids. For the CDR3, the DNA is TGTGCCAGCAGCCCGTACTCGGGGGAAAAACTGTTTTTT. Translating it yields CASSPYSGEKLFF.

The CDR3 spells CASSFQVGEQYF. The CDR3 DNA reads as TGTGCCAGCAGTTTCCAGGTCGGCGAGCAGTACTTC. The chain is built from TRBV27 and TRBJ2-7; D not resolved. Germline values: CDR1 MNHEY, CDR2 SMNVEV (reference sequence). The V end was cut by 3 bases, the J end by 6 bases, with 9 bases between. The CDR3 length is 12 residues.

The V call is TRBV9, the J call TRBJ2-1, with 8 bases that match TRBD1. Germline lookup yields CDR1 SGDLS and CDR2 YYNGEE. The CDR3 consists of 17 residues. V shed 1 base and J 1 base; nucleotides not matched to a gene: 7. The CDR3 DNA follows: TGTGCCAGCAGCGTAAACCAAGGACAGGGATCCTACAATGAGCAGTTCTTC. Amino acids: CASSVNQGQGSYNEQFF.

In the case of this clone: The junction does not match germline at one end; this may be a read error. This specimen includes other DNA sequences encoding the same CDR3. The chain employs TRBV2 and TRBJ2-5, with TRBD2 matching over 12 bases. Germline CDR1 and CDR2: SNHLY and FYNNEI. The CDR3 runs to 13 residues. CDR3 in amino acids: CASRLAGAETQYF. The CDR3 DNA is TGCGCCAGCAGACTAGCGGGAGCAGAGACCCAGTACTTC. The full variable domain, with the rest looked up from reference TRBV2 and TRBJ2-5, is EPEVTQTPSHQVTQMGQEVILRCVPISNHLYFYWYRQILGQKVEFLVSFYNNEISEKSEIFDDQFSVERPDGSNFTLKIRSTKLEDSAMYFCASRLAGAETQYFGPGTRLLVL.

This chain's CDR3 is CASSRTLNTEAFF. The DNA for the CDR3 is TGTGCCAGCAGCCGGACACTGAACACTGAAGCTTTCTTT. This sequence joins TRBV7-9 and TRBJ1-1, with TRBD1 as a possible D gene (5 bases). With 5 bases removed from V and 0 bases from J, the gap between germline ends came to 7 bases. The CDR3 is made up of 13 amino acids. The germline V gene has CDR1 SEHNR and CDR2 FQNEAQ (reference sequence).

The chain is built from TRBV30 and TRBJ2-7, with D maybe TRBD1 (6 bases). The V and J ends lost 4 bases and 6 bases respectively, with 13 bases between them. The CDR3 contains 12 residues. From germline, CDR1 is GTSNPN and CDR2 SVGIG (reference sequence). The CDR3 bases are TGTGCCTGGAACTTACAGGGCGGCGAGCAGTACTTC. This gives the protein CAWNLQGGEQYF.

This chain connects TRBV5-4 to TRBJ2-7; 7 bases map to TRBD1. Germline V CDR1 and CDR2: SGHNT, YYREEE (reference sequence). The CDR3 runs 15 residues. V gave up 0 bases and J gave up 2 bases; unmatched junction bases: 5. For the CDR3, the DNA is TGTGCCAGCAGCTTGGGGGACAGATTGACCTACGAGCAGTACTTC. It encodes CASSLGDRLTYEQYF.

This clone was counted a few times. The rearrangement links TRBV5-1 to TRBJ1-2; 7 bases are a match to TRBD1. The CDR3 loop spans 15 amino acids. Germline-derived CDR1 and CDR2 are SGHRS and YFSETQ. Unmatched junction bases numbered 6, after V lost 4 bases and J lost 0 bases. The CDR3: CASSPGQVTNYGYTF. In DNA form, the CDR3 reads TGCGCCAGCAGCCCCGGACAGGTCACTAACTATGGCTACACCTTC.

The chain employs TRBV27 and TRBJ1-6; 8 nucleotides agree with TRBD1. The CDR3 sequence is 14 residues long. V was pared by 5 bases and J by 7 bases, with 4 bases of the junction left unmatched. The V gene's germline CDR1 is MNHEY and CDR2 SMNVEV (reference sequence). CDR3 bases: TGTGCCAGCAGTGGAGGACAGGGAAATTCACCCCTCCACTTT. Residues: CASSGGQGNSPLHF.

The V gene is TRBV30, the J gene TRBJ1-5; 9 bases match TRBD1. V shed 8 bases and J 6 bases; nucleotides not matched to a gene: 11. The germline V gene encodes CDR1 GTSNPN and CDR2 SVGIG (reference sequence). The CDR3 covers 14 residues. This CDR3 reads CASSQGASFQPQHF. In DNA, the CDR3 is TGTGCCAGTTCACAGGGGGCGTCGTTTCAGCCCCAGCATTTT.

This sequence joins TRBV13 and TRBJ2-7, with D uncertain. V lost 4 bases and J 6 bases, leaving 16 bases between the germline ends. Germline V gene sequence: CDR1 PRHDT, CDR2 FYEKMQ (reference sequence). The CDR3 contains 14 residues. CDR3 sequence: CASSSITQPGEQYF. For the CDR3, the DNA is TGTGCCAGCAGCTCGATAACCCAGCCGGGCGAGCAGTACTTC.

The chain is built from TRBV18 and TRBJ2-1; D unclear. Trimming took 6 bases from V and 0 from J, leaving 15 bases between them. Germline CDR1 and CDR2: KGHSH and LQKENI. This CDR3 spans 16 amino acids. CDR3 sequence: CASSLSYGSSYNEQFF. The CDR3 DNA sequence: TGTGCCAGCTCTCTCTCGTATGGTAGCTCCTACAATGAGCAGTTCTTC.

This chain uses TRBV6-5 with TRBJ1-2, with TRBD1 identical over 7 bases. V shed 7 bases, J shed 8 bases, and the junction held 16 bases outside the gene matches. The CDR3 runs to 15 residues. Germline assignment: CDR1 MNHEY and CDR2 SVGAGI. The chain's CDR3 is CASNSAHRGIGGYTF. CDR3 DNA sequence: TGTGCCAGCAATTCAGCCCACAGGGGAATAGGCGGCTACACCTTC.